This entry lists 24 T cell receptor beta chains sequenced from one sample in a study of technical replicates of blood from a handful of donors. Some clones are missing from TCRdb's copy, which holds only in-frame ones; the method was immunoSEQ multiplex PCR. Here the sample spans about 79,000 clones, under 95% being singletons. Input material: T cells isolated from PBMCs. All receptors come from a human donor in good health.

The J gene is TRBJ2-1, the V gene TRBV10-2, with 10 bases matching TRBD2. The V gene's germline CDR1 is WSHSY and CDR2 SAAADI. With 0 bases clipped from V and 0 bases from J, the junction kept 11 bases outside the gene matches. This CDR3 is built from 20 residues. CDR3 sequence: CASSESIPSGGPSSYNEQFF. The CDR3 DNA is TGCGCCAGCAGTGAGTCGATTCCTAGCGGGGGCCCAAGCTCCTACAATGAGCAGTTCTTC.

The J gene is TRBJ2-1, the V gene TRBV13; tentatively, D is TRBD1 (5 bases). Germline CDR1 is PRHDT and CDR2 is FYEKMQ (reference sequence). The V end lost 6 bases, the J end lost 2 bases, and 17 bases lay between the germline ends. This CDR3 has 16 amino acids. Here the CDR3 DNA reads TGTGCCAGCAGGAAAATTGGGGCCGGGCCCTACAATGAGCAGTTCTTC. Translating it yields CASRKIGAGPYNEQFF.

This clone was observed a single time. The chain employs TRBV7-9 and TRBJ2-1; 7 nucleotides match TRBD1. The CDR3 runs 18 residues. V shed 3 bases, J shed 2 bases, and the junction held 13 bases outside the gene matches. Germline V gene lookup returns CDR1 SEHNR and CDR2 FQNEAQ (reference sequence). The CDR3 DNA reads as TGTGCCAGCAGCTTCCGGGACAAGGGGGCAAGGGCCTACAATGAGCAGTTCTTC. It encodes CASSFRDKGARAYNEQFF. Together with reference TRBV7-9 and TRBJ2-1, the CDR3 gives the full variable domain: DTGVSQNPRHKITKRGQNVTFRCDPISEHNRLYWYRQTLGQGPEFLTYFQNEAQLEKSRLLSDRFSAERPKGSFSTLEIQRTEQGDSAMYLCASSFRDKGARAYNEQFFGPGTRLTVL.

CDR3 protein: CASSSRQGNTEAFF. The CDR3 DNA is TGTGCCAGCAGCTCCCGACAGGGAAACACTGAAGCTTTCTTT. This chain connects TRBV11-3 to TRBJ1-1; 7 bases are a match to TRBD1. This CDR3 has 14 amino acids. V lost 4 bases and J lost 2; bases outside the gene matches: 4. Looked up from germline, CDR1 is SGHNT and CDR2 is YENEEA.

The CDR3 loop reads CASSSNSYEQYF. CDR3 nucleotide sequence: TGTGCCAGCAGCTCTAACTCCTACGAGCAGTACTTC. The chain combines TRBV5-4 with TRBJ2-7; D ambiguous. The CDR3 is 12 amino acids. Germline-derived CDR1 and CDR2 are SGHNT and YYREEE (reference sequence). V was pared by 3 bases and J by 0 bases, with 4 bases between. The full variable domain, with the rest looked up from reference TRBV5-4 and TRBJ2-7, is ETGVTQSPTHLIKTRGQQVTLRCSSQSGHNTVSWYQQALGQGPQFIFQYYREEENGRGNFPPRFSGLQFPNYSSELNVNALELDDSALYLCASSSNSYEQYFGPGTRLTVT.

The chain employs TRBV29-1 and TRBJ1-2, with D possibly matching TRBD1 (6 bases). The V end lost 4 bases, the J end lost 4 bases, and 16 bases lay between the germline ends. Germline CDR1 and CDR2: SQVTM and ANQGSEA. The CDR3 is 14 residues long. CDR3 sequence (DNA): TGCAGCGTTGGGACGACAGGCGACGGCTATGGCTACACCTTC. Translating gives CSVGTTGDGYGYTF.

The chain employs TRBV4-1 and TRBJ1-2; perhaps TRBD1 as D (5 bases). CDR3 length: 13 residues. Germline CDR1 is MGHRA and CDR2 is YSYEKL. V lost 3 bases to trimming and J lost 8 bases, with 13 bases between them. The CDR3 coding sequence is TGCGCCAGCAGCCAGGTTGGACATGAAGGCTACACCTTC. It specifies CASSQVGHEGYTF.

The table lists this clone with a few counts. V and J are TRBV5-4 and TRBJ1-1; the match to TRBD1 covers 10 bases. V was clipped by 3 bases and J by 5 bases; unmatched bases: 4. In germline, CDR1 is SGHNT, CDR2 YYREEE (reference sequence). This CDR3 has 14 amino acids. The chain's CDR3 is CASSSPGQGTEAFF. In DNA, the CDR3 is TGTGCCAGCAGCTCACCGGGACAGGGGACTGAAGCTTTCTTT.

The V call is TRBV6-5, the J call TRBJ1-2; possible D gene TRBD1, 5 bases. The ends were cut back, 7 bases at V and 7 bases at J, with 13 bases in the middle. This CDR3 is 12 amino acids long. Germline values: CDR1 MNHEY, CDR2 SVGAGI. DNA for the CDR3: TGTGCCAGCACCCAAGCTACAGGTGGCTACACCTTC. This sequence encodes CASTQATGGYTF.

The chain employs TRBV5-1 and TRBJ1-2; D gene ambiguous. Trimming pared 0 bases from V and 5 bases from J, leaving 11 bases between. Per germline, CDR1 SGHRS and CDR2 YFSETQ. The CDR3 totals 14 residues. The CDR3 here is CASSLVTAGYGYTF. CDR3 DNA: TGCGCCAGCAGCTTGGTTACCGCGGGATATGGCTACACCTTC.

The CDR3 protein is CASSLGLAGVRRPYNEQFF. The CDR3 bases are TGCGCCAGCAGCTTGGGACTAGCGGGAGTTAGGCGACCCTACAATGAGCAGTTCTTC. The V call is TRBV5-1, the J call TRBJ2-1; 12 bases map to TRBD2. V shed 0 bases, J shed 2 bases, and the junction held 9 bases outside the gene matches. This CDR3 has 19 amino acids. Germline V lookup: CDR1 SGHRS, CDR2 YFSETQ.

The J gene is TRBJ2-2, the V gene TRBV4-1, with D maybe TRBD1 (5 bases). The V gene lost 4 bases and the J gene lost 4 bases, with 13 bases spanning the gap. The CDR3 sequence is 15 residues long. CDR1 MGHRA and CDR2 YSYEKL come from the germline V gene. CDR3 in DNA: TGCGCCAGCAGCCGGCAAACAGGTTCCACCGGGGAGCTGTTTTTT. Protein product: CASSRQTGSTGELFF.

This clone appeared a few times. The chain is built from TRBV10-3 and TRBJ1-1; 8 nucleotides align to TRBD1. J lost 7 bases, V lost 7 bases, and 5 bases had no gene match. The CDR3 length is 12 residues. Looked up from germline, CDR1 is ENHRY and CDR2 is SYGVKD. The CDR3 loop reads CAITGTGFEAFF. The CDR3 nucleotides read TGTGCCATCACCGGGACAGGATTTGAAGCTTTCTTT.

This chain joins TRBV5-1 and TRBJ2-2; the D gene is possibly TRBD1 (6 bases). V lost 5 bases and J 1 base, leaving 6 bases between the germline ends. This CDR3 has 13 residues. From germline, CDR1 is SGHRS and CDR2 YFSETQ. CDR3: CASRQGNTGELFF. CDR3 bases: TGCGCCAGCAGACAGGGGAACACCGGGGAGCTGTTTTTT.

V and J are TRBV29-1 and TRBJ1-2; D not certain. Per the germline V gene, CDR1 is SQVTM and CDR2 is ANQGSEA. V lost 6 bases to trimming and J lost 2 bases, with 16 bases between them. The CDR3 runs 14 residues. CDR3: CSVQTPAANYGYTF. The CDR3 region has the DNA TGCAGCGTCCAAACCCCGGCGGCAAACTATGGCTACACCTTC.

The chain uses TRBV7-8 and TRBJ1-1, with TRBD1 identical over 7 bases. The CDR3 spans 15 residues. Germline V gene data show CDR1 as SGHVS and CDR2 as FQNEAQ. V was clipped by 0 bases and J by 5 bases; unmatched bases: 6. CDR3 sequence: CASSLARTGRTEAFF. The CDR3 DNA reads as TGTGCCAGCAGCTTAGCCAGGACAGGCCGAACTGAAGCTTTCTTT.

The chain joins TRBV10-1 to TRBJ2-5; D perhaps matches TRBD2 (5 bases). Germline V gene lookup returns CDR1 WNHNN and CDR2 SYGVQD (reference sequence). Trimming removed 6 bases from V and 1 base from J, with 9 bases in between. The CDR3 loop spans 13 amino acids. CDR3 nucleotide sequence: TGCGCCAGCAGCGACTATTTCCAAGAGACCCAGTACTTC. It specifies CASSDYFQETQYF.

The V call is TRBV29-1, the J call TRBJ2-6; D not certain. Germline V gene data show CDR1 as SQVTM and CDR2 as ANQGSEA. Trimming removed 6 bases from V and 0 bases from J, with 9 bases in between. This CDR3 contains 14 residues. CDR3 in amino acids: CSVTTGSGANVLTF. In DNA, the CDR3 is TGCAGCGTAACCACGGGCTCTGGGGCCAACGTCCTGACTTTC.

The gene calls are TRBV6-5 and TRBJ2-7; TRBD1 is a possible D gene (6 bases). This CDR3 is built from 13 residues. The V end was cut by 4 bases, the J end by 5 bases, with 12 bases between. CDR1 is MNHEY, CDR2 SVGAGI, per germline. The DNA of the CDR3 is TGTGCCAGCAGTTCAACAGGGTTCCACGAGCAGTACTTC. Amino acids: CASSSTGFHEQYF.

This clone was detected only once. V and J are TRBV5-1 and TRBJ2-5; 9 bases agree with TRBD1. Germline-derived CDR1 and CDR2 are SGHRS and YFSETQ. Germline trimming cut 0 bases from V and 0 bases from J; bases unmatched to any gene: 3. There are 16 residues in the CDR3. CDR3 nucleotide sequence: TGCGCCAGCAGCTTGGGAGGACAGGGGAACCAAGAGACCCAGTACTTC. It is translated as CASSLGGQGNQETQYF.

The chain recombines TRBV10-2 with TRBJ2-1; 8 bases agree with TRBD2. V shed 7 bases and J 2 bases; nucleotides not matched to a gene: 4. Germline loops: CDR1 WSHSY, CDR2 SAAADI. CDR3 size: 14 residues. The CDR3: CASIGGRTYNEQFF. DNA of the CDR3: TGCGCCAGCATAGGCGGGAGGACCTACAATGAGCAGTTCTTC.

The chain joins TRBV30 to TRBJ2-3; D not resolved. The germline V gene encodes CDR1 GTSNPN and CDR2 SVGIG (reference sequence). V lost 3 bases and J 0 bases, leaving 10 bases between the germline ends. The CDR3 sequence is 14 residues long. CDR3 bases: TGTGCCTGGAGAGCCGCACAGAGCACAGATACGCAGTATTTT. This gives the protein CAWRAAQSTDTQYF.

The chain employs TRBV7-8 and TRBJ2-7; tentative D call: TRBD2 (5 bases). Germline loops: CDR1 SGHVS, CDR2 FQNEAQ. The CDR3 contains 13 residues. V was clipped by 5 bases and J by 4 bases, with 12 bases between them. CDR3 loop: CASSPPSGYEQYF. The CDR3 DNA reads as TGTGCCAGCAGCCCGCCAAGCGGTTACGAGCAGTACTTC.

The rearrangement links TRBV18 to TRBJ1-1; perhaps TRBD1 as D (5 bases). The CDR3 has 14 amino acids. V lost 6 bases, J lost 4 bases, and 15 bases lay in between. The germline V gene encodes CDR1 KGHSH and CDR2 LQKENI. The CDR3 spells CASSEVWGGTEAFF. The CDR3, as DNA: TGTGCCAGCTCCGAGGTATGGGGGGGCACTGAAGCTTTCTTT.